The 10 T cell receptor beta chains reported below all come from one sample, sequenced in a study of T cells in Graves' hyperthyroidism and ophthalmopathy. Amplified TCR beta CDR3 regions derived from RNA transcripts. During a first-round RT-PCR of the TCR CDR3, the HTBI primer set was used. One entry per CDR3 protein, called by TCRdb with MiXCR from the multiplex PCR reads. The sample lists about 480,000 distinct CDR3 sequences, about 20% occurring once. Sequencing input: blood. The receptors stem from a woman between 65 and 79 years old with Graves' ophthalmopathy.

The sample holds many counts of this clonotype. The V and J genes are TRBV28 and TRBJ2-5, with D tentatively TRBD2 (6 bases). Germline V gene sequence: CDR1 MDHEN, CDR2 SYDVKM. V was trimmed by 6 bases and J by 4 bases, leaving 15 bases between them. CDR3 length equals 14 residues. In DNA, the CDR3 is TGTGCCAGCAGGGGACTCCAAGCGGGAGAGACCCAGTACTTC. Protein: CASRGLQAGETQYF.

As DNA, the CDR3 is TGTGCCAGCAGCGTATTGGGGGGCTCCTACAATGAGCAGTTCTTC. This encodes CASSVLGGSYNEQFF. The chain is built from TRBV9 and TRBJ2-1; tentatively, D is TRBD2 (6 bases). The germline V and J ends were trimmed by 1 base and 0 bases, with 8 bases remaining between them. This CDR3 spans 15 amino acids. The germline V gene has CDR1 SGDLS and CDR2 YYNGEE.

The chain combines TRBV20-1 with TRBJ2-1; 7 bases agree with TRBD2. V lost 1 base, J lost 12 bases, and 6 bases stayed unmatched. Germline CDR1 DFQATT, CDR2 SNEGSKA (reference sequence). The CDR3 has 12 amino acids. The DNA of the CDR3 is TGCAGTGCTAGAGCGAGAAGGGAGGGGCAGTTCTTC. Its protein is CSARARREGQFF.

This clonotype was seen many times. The gene calls are TRBV12-3 or TRBV12-4 and TRBJ2-5; D uncertain. Trimming pared 5 bases from V and 1 base from J, leaving 14 bases between. The CDR3 has 15 residues. Here the CDR3 DNA reads TGTGCCAGCAGTCCCGCTTGGACCGTCCAAGAGACCCAGTACTTC. Protein sequence: CASSPAWTVQETQYF.

V gene TRBV20-1 combines with J gene TRBJ2-5, with D possibly called TRBD1 or TRBD2 (5 bases each). From germline, CDR1 is DFQATT and CDR2 SNEGSKA (reference sequence). V was pared by 6 bases and J by 5 bases, with 22 bases between. The length of the CDR3 is 15 residues. CDR3 DNA: TGCAGTGCACGTTCTCCAGGGACGGGTCGTGAGACCCAGTACTTC. The encoded protein is CSARSPGTGRETQYF.

This clonotype came up many times. The chain uses TRBV27 and TRBJ1-1; D gene ambiguous. Trimming stripped 6 bases from V and 0 bases from J, with 11 bases between. The CDR3 has 14 residues. In germline, CDR1 is MNHEY, CDR2 SMNVEV (reference sequence). For the CDR3, the DNA is TGTGCCAGCAGGCCAGACATTGTGAACACTGAAGCTTTCTTT. Translation: CASRPDIVNTEAFF.

The J gene is TRBJ1-2, the V gene TRBV12-3 or TRBV12-4, with D possibly TRBD1 on 6 matching bases. V was pared by 2 bases and J by 10 bases, with 20 bases between. The CDR3 sequence is 15 residues long. CDR3 DNA: TGTGCCAGCAGTTTAAATATGCGGGGACACCGTCCCTACACCTTC. Its protein product is CASSLNMRGHRPYTF.

This clonotype was seen more than once but under ten times. The chain joins TRBV7-2 to TRBJ2-7, with a tentative D call TRBD1 (5 bases). V gave up 8 bases and J gave up 5 bases, with 16 bases separating them. CDR1 and CDR2 from the germline V gene are SGHTA and FQGNSA. The CDR3 runs 13 residues. The chain's CDR3 is CASGQAGLNEQYF. The CDR3 DNA reads TGTGCCAGCGGACAAGCTGGGCTCAACGAGCAGTACTTC.

The V gene is TRBV25-1, the J gene TRBJ2-2, with a possible D match to TRBD2 (6 bases). CDR1 is MGHDK and CDR2 is SYGVNS in the germline V gene. Trimming removed 5 bases from V and 4 bases from J, with 14 bases in between. The CDR3 is 15 amino acids. The CDR3 sequence: CASSPFSGLTGELFF. The CDR3 bases are TGTGCCAGCAGTCCTTTTAGCGGCCTCACCGGGGAGCTGTTTTTT.

This clonotype has ten or more counts. This sequence joins TRBV28 and TRBJ1-5; D not certain. CDR3 length equals 14 residues. Germline values: CDR1 MDHEN, CDR2 SYDVKM. V shed 5 bases and J shed 0 bases, with 8 bases lying between them. The CDR3 loop is CASSLGDSNQPQHF. CDR3 in DNA: TGTGCCAGCAGTCTCGGGGATAGCAATCAGCCCCAGCATTTT.